This T cell receptor beta chain was found in a study of T cell changes during pregnancy in multiple sclerosis. Repertoires were generated with immunoSEQ multiplex PCR, while TCRdb's copy carries only in-frame clones and drops some. The data show about 70,000 clones, roughly 94% seen once. This receptor was taken from a female donor with multiple sclerosis, enrolled in a pregnancy study. This material consisted of peripheral blood, taken in the third trimester of pregnancy.

CDR3 bases: TGTGCTAGTGGTTTGGTAATGGGACAGGGGGCAAGGGATATGGGTGGCTACACCTTC. It translates to CASGLVMGQGARDMGGYTF. The genes are TRBV12-5 and TRBJ1-2, with 12 bases matching TRBD1. The CDR3 contains 19 residues. From germline, CDR1 is LGHNT and CDR2 FRNRAP. Losses at the gene ends were 0 bases for V and 7 bases for J; bases not matched to a gene: 15. Filled out from reference TRBV12-5 and TRBJ1-2, the complete variable domain reads DARVTQTPRHKVTEMGQEVTMRCQPILGHNTVFWYRQTMMQGLELLAYFRNRAPLDDSGMPKDRFSAEMPDATLATLKIQPSEPRDSAVYFCASGLVMGQGARDMGGYTFGSGTRLTVV.